These T cell receptor beta chains were read from a single sample in a study of cytomegalovirus exposure and HLA in healthy donors. Sequencing used immunoSEQ multiplex PCR; TCRdb keeps in-frame clones, though not all of them. The profile covers approximately 90,000 clones, with around four fifths appearing a single time and about 1.4% taken by the ten largest. The material sequenced was PBMCs. The receptors were gathered from a male donor in good health and CMV-seronegative. Both conserved end residues are part of each CDR3. A D gene is named only where the DNA matches it firmly. Some rows have no size entry. The others give once, few or many, or a class for an expanded clone.

clone_size | j_call | d_call | v_call | cdr3_aa | cdr3_nt
- | TRBJ1-5 | - | TRBV28 | CASSLPRGSNQPQHF | TGTGCCAGCAGTTTACCGCGCGGTTCCAATCAGCCCCAGCATTTT
- | TRBJ2-7 | TRBD1 | TRBV7-2 | CASSRGTGDSYEQYF | TGTGCCAGCAGCCGCGGGACAGGGGATTCCTACGAGCAGTACTTC
few | TRBJ1-1 | - | TRBV6-5 | CASSYTRVTEAFF | TGTGCCAGCAGTTACACCAGGGTCACTGAAGCTTTCTTT
- | TRBJ2-6 | - | TRBV7-3 | CASSVAGDWANVLTF | TGTGCCAGCAGCGTTGCCGGGGATTGGGCCAACGTCCTGACTTTC
- | TRBJ1-5 | - | TRBV14 | CASSPGGTVDQPQHF | TGTGCCAGCAGCCCGGGGGGTACTGTGGATCAGCCCCAGCATTTT
- | TRBJ1-2 | TRBD1 | TRBV4-3 | CASSQGGQGESWGYTF | TGCGCCAGCAGCCAAGGGGGACAGGGAGAGTCTTGGGGCTACACCTTC
- | TRBJ1-1 | TRBD1 | TRBV19 | CASRPTGRSEAFF | TGTGCCAGTAGGCCGACAGGGAGGTCTGAAGCTTTCTTT
- | TRBJ1-4 | - | TRBV28 | CASSPSWQTTNEKLFF | TGTGCCAGCAGCCCGTCTTGGCAAACAACTAATGAAAAACTGTTTTTT
- | TRBJ1-4 | - | TRBV7-6 | CASSLVSLPGATNEKLFF | TGTGCCAGCAGCTTAGTCAGTCTTCCGGGAGCAACTAATGAAAAACTGTTTTTT
- | TRBJ1-1 | TRBD1 | TRBV27 | CASKTGVNTEAFF | TGTGCCAGCAAAACAGGGGTGAACACTGAAGCTTTCTTT
- | TRBJ2-7 | - | TRBV28 | CASSVQLYEQYF | TGTGCCAGCAGCGTACAGCTCTACGAGCAGTACTTC
once | TRBJ2-1 | TRBD1 | TRBV15 | CATSRTGNSYNEQFF | TGTGCCACCAGCAGGACAGGGAACTCCTACAATGAGCAGTTCTTC
- | TRBJ1-3 | - | TRBV7-2 | CASSPEGSGNTIYF | TGTGCCAGCAGCCCGGAGGGTAGTGGAAACACCATATATTTT
- | TRBJ2-1 | - | TRBV7-6 | CASSPQAVGDEQFF | TGTGCCAGCAGCCCCCAGGCTGTCGGGGATGAGCAGTTCTTC
- | TRBJ2-5 | TRBD2 | TRBV7-2 | CASSLTSGAGQETQYF | TGTGCCAGCAGCTTGACTAGCGGGGCCGGACAAGAGACCCAGTACTTC
- | TRBJ2-3 | - | TRBV5-1 | CASSLASGSGTDTQYF | TGCGCCAGCAGCTTGGCATCCGGGTCTGGCACAGATACGCAGTATTTT
- | TRBJ1-3 | TRBD1 | TRBV6-5 | CASSYLDRGQYTIYF | TGTGCCAGCAGTTACTTAGACAGGGGGCAGTACACCATATATTTT
- | TRBJ1-2 | TRBD1 | TRBV14 | CASSQEKGQGHKFYGYTF | TGTGCCAGCAGCCAAGAGAAGGGACAGGGTCATAAATTTTATGGCTACACCTTC
- | TRBJ2-2 | - | TRBV6-5 | CASSYAGRNTGELFF | TGTGCCAGCAGTTACGCGGGTCGGAACACCGGGGAGCTGTTTTTT
- | TRBJ1-2 | TRBD1 | TRBV4-3 | CASSQPKTGLGWDYGYTF | TGCGCCAGCAGCCAACCAAAGACAGGGTTGGGCTGGGACTATGGCTACACCTTC
- | TRBJ1-1 | - | TRBV6-1 | CASRGTQWNTEAFF | TGTGCCAGCAGGGGGACTCAGTGGAACACTGAAGCTTTCTTT
once | TRBJ2-1 | - | TRBV28 | CASSLAQTMSSYNEQFF | TGTGCCAGCAGTTTAGCCCAAACTATGAGCTCCTACAATGAGCAGTTCTTC
- | TRBJ1-2 | - | TRBV19 | CASSPGGAVYGYTF | TGTGCCAGTAGTCCGGGGGGCGCGGTGTATGGCTACACCTTC
- | TRBJ1-3 | - | TRBV9 | CASSVNSLSGNTIYF | TGTGCCAGCAGCGTTAACAGCCTCTCTGGAAACACCATATATTTT
- | TRBJ2-5 | - | TRBV9 | CASSPTVVTQETQYF | TGTGCCAGCAGCCCAACGGTGGTCACCCAAGAGACCCAGTACTTC
- | TRBJ2-5 | - | TRBV6-5 | CASSYLSQETQYF | TGTGCCAGCAGTTACCTATCTCAAGAGACCCAGTACTTC
- | TRBJ2-7 | - | TRBV27 | CASSLLGGPTYEQYF | TGTGCCAGCAGCCTGCTCGGGGGGCCAACCTACGAGCAGTACTTC
- | TRBJ2-7 | - | TRBV7-9 | CASSPHNYEQYF | TGTGCCAGCAGCCCCCACAACTACGAGCAGTACTTC
- | TRBJ2-7 | - | TRBV7-3 | CASSSGEGMGYEQYF | TGTGCCAGCAGCTCAGGAGAGGGTATGGGCTACGAGCAGTACTTC
- | TRBJ2-1 | TRBD1 | TRBV5-1 | CASSLAGDRGGNEQFF | TGCGCCAGCAGCTTGGCCGGCGACAGGGGGGGTAATGAGCAGTTCTTC
few | TRBJ1-2 | - | TRBV6-1 | CASTDLTANYGYTF | TGTGCCAGCACCGACTTGACAGCTAACTATGGCTACACCTTC
- | TRBJ2-2 | TRBD2 | TRBV13 | CASSPLGTSGFYNTGELFF | TGTGCCAGCAGCCCACTGGGGACTAGCGGCTTCTATAACACCGGGGAGCTGTTTTTT
- | TRBJ2-7 | TRBD1 | TRBV7-2 | CASSTRTGDYEQYF | TGTGCCAGCAGCACGCGGACAGGGGACTACGAGCAGTACTTC
once | TRBJ1-3 | - | TRBV6-1 | CASSRGSGNTIYF | TGTGCCAGCAGCCGGGGTTCTGGAAACACCATATATTTT